This is a list of T cell receptor beta chains from one sample in a study of response to subunit inactivated influenza vaccine. TCRdb reprocessed the RT-PCR reads via MiXCR and lists one record per CDR3 protein. The sample includes around 570,000 distinct CDR3 sequences, 6% to 9% of them seen just once. Sequenced here: PBMCs from blood, sampled less than 30 months after vaccination. Receptor source: a man in his fifties or sixties who received an inactivated influenza vaccine. Both conserved end residues are part of each CDR3. Fields, in order: clone size, D gene, V gene, J gene, CDR3 DNA, CDR3 protein. A D gene is named only where the DNA matches it firmly. Rows may omit the clone size; those that give it use once, few, many or a size class.

>few|NA|TRBV12-3/TRBV12-4|TRBJ2-1
TGTGCCAGCAGGTTGTCTCTCAATGAGCAGTTCTTC
CASRLSLNEQFF
>NA|NA|TRBV7-2|TRBJ2-6
TGTGCCAGCAGCCCTCCTATCTCTGGGGCCAACGTCCTGACTTTC
CASSPPISGANVLTF
>many|NA|TRBV7-8|TRBJ1-6
TGTGCCAGCAGCCCGCGGACGGTTGGGAATTCACCCCTCCACTTT
CASSPRTVGNSPLHF
>few|NA|TRBV29-1|TRBJ1-1
TGCAGCGCCGGTAGAAGGACGGTGAACACTGAAGCTTTCTTT
CSAGRRTVNTEAFF
>NA|NA|TRBV28|TRBJ1-3
TGTGCCAGTCACAGGGAAAACTCTGGAAACACCATATATTTT
CASHRENSGNTIYF
>NA|TRBD2|TRBV6-1|TRBJ2-5
TGTGCCAGCAGGAGGACGCTAGCGGGAGAAGAGACCCAGTACTTC
CASRRTLAGEETQYF
>NA|NA|TRBV7-2|TRBJ2-7
TGTGCCAGCAGCTTTGACTCCGGCACACAGTACTTC
CASSFDSGTQYF
>many|TRBD2|TRBV7-9|TRBJ2-2
TGTGCCAGCAGCCGACTAGCGGGGATGACTACCGGGGAGCTGTTTTTT
CASSRLAGMTTGELFF
>many|TRBD1|TRBV28|TRBJ2-7
TGTGCCAGCAGTTTAATGGGACAGGTCTCCTACGAGCAGTACTTC
CASSLMGQVSYEQYF
>many|NA|TRBV7-3|TRBJ2-2
TGTGCCAGCAGCTTGAACTCTGTCACCGGGGAGCTGTTTTTT
CASSLNSVTGELFF
>few|TRBD1|TRBV11-2|TRBJ2-5
TGTGCCAGCAGCCGGACAGGGAAGCAAGAGACCCAGTACTTC
CASSRTGKQETQYF
>few|TRBD1|TRBV7-9|TRBJ1-2
TGTGCCAGCAGCGCAGGGACAGGGGGTAAATTTACCTATGGCTACACCTTC
CASSAGTGGKFTYGYTF
>NA|TRBD2|TRBV2|TRBJ2-1
TGTGCCAGCGCGAGGACTAGCGGGGGCTACAATGAGCAGTTCTTC
CASARTSGGYNEQFF
>few|TRBD1|TRBV25-1|TRBJ2-7
TGTGCCAGCAGTGATGGACAGGGGATCAGCTCCTACGAGCAGTACTTC
CASSDGQGISSYEQYF
>NA|TRBD1|TRBV12-3/TRBV12-4|TRBJ2-7
TGTGCCAGCAGTTGGACAGGGGGCTTACCCGAGCAGTACTTC
CASSWTGGLPEQYF
>NA|NA|TRBV3-1|TRBJ2-7
TGTGCCAGCAGCCAAGTATATACTAGGCACGAGCAGTACTTC
CASSQVYTRHEQYF
>many|TRBD1|TRBV20-1|TRBJ1-2
TGCAGTGCTTATTTAATACGGACAGGGGGCGGTGGCTACACCTTC
CSAYLIRTGGGGYTF
>few|NA|TRBV6-5|TRBJ2-1
TGTGCCAGCAGTTCAAACAGGAATAGCCCCTACAATGAGCAGTTCTTC
CASSSNRNSPYNEQFF
>NA|NA|TRBV19|TRBJ2-1
TGTGCCAGTAGTATGGGACAAAACAATGAGCAGTTCTTC
CASSMGQNNEQFF
>NA|NA|TRBV7-9|TRBJ2-7
TGTGCCAGCAGCGCCGGACTGCGGGAGCAGTACTTC
CASSAGLREQYF
>NA|NA|TRBV30|TRBJ2-3
TGTGCCTGGAGTGAGAGCACAGATACGCAGTATTTT
CAWSESTDTQYF
>NA|NA|TRBV2|TRBJ1-1
TGTGCCACCCCGCGGGGGGAGGGCACTGAAGCTTTCTTT
CATPRGEGTEAFF
>few|TRBD1|TRBV29-1|TRBJ2-7
TGCAGCGTTGCGGACAGGGCGGCCTACGAGCAGTACTTC
CSVADRAAYEQYF
>many|TRBD2|TRBV7-2|TRBJ2-2
TGTGCCAGCAGCTTAACTAGCGGGGGGAACACCGGGGAGCTGTTTTTT
CASSLTSGGNTGELFF
>NA|NA|TRBV7-9|TRBJ1-3
TGTGCCAGCAGCCCGGAGACAGGAGGAAACACCATATATTTT
CASSPETGGNTIYF
>few|NA|TRBV12-3/TRBV12-4|TRBJ1-5
TGTGCCAGCAGACTAATGGGGGTCGCCAATCAGCCCCAGCATTTT
CASRLMGVANQPQHF
>many|NA|TRBV20-1|TRBJ2-3
TGCAGTGCTAGAGATGGTAGCAGCCGCGGCACAGATACGCAGTATTTT
CSARDGSSRGTDTQYF
>few|TRBD2|TRBV20-1|TRBJ2-1
TGCAGTGCTGAACCACTAGGACTAGCGGGAGGGGGGACCCTACTCAATGAGCAGTTCTTC
CSAEPLGLAGGGTLLNEQFF